Here is one T cell receptor beta chain with its context. The entry originates in a study of blood T cell repertoires in COVID-19. The overall study: Samples came from the United States, Italy and Spain, spanning acute and convalescent COVID-19. In each case, the material was cDNA or gDNA derived from T cells, B-cell-depleted T cells, or PBMCs.

The CDR3 sequence is 13 residues long. Germline assignment: CDR1 SGHDT and CDR2 YYEEEE. Trimming took 0 bases from V and 6 from J, leaving 10 bases between them. The authors' processing: Scientists estimated how many nucleated cells there were by amplifying reference gene primers. Assay used: immunoSEQ multiplex PCR; TCRdb lists only in-frame clones, some missing. V, J and clone size derive from that table, while D and trimming were established from the DNA sequence. The data contain some 200,000 clones, just over 85% of them singletons. The TCR sequence derives from a man at least 80 years old with acute or convalescent COVID-19. Sequencing used peripheral blood. The chain joins TRBV5-6 to TRBJ2-7, with D possibly TRBD2 on 6 matching bases. The CDR3 DNA sequence: TGTGCCAGCAGCTTGGAGCGGGTCTGCGAGCAGTACGTC. Amino acids: CASSLERVCEQYV.